This TCR beta chain is drawn from a study of naive and memory T cell subsets. CDR1 is MDHEN and CDR2 is SYDVKM in the germline V gene. The CDR3 totals 13 residues. V was cut by 6 bases and J by 8 bases, with 14 bases left in between. In its sample, this clonotype was seen a few times. Its antigen remains unidentified. Two oligonucleotides, mixed equimolar, formed the beta constant-region primer covering TRBC1 and TRBC2. Ligated cDNA was amplified by four rounds of PCR with nested alpha and beta constant-region primers and SP2. TCRdb reprocessed the UMI-ligation and nested PCR reads via MiXCR and lists one record per CDR3 protein. The table includes 140,000 to 150,000 distinct CDR3 sequences, roughly 22% detected once. Study-level findings and limits: Especially in CD8 cells, naive repertoires contained a few larger clonotypes, possibly CD45RA-re-expressing memory cells. There was no ground truth to check naive and memory subset results.

Sequenced material: naive CD4+ T cells from blood. The chain combines TRBV28 with TRBJ2-4; D call uncertain. The TCR was taken from a human donor in good health. The CDR3 sequence is CASSRPLKDIQYF. The CDR3 bases are TGTGCCAGCAGCCGCCCTCTGAAGGACATTCAGTACTTC.